This passage covers 16 T cell receptor beta chains from one sample sequenced in a study of cytomegalovirus exposure and HLA in healthy donors (dated by TCRdb to about 2017). The library was made by the immunoSEQ multiplex PCR assay. In TCRdb, the immuneACCESS table is reduced to in-frame sequences with V and J assigned. These tables do not hold every clone; where another copy was compared, an unresolved V gene accounts for under half, and the others remain unexplained. The sample profile shows roughly 60,000 clones; about 96% of them were found once. Around 0.9% of the sample lies in the top ten. Input material: PBMCs. These receptors were collected from a man aged 18 to 29 in good health and CMV-seronegative.

This clone was recorded only once. V is TRBV6-6 and J is TRBJ2-5; 13 bases line up with TRBD2. The junction had 8 bases not matched to a gene; V was cut back by 5 bases and J by 5 bases. Germline CDR1 reads MNHNY; CDR2 reads SVGAGI (reference sequence). The CDR3 is 16 amino acids. Here the CDR3 reads CASSQTLTSGGETQYF. The DNA for the CDR3 is TGTGCCAGCAGTCAAACTCTGACTAGCGGGGGGGAGACCCAGTACTTC.

The chain combines TRBV11-2 with TRBJ2-2, with 8 nucleotides matching TRBD1. Germline V gene data show CDR1 as SGHAT and CDR2 as FQNNGV. Losses at the gene ends were 3 bases for V and 4 bases for J; bases not matched to a gene: 4. This CDR3 comprises 15 residues. CDR3 coding DNA: TGTGCCAGCAGCTTTGGACAGGGTGGCACCGGGGAGCTGTTTTTT. Its translation: CASSFGQGGTGELFF.

The chain employs TRBV28 and TRBJ2-7; 8 nucleotides agree with TRBD2. With 10 bases clipped from V and 0 bases from J, the junction kept 5 bases outside the gene matches. This CDR3 has 13 residues. Germline CDR1 and CDR2: MDHEN and SYDVKM. CDR3 protein: CATEGLDSYEQYF. CDR3 sequence (DNA): TGTGCCACCGAGGGACTAGACTCCTACGAGCAGTACTTC.

This chain uses TRBV15 with TRBJ1-4; tentatively, D is TRBD1 (6 bases). The CDR3 is 16 amino acids. The germline V gene has CDR1 LNHNV and CDR2 YYDKDF (reference sequence). The V end was cut by 3 bases, the J end by 2 bases, with 13 bases between. Here the CDR3 reads CATSRGKQGTNEKLFF. CDR3 nucleotides: TGTGCCACCAGCAGGGGTAAACAGGGTACTAATGAAAAACTGTTTTTT.

V is TRBV7-9 and J is TRBJ2-5; 7 bases match TRBD1. The CDR3 extends over 19 amino acids. The V gene's germline CDR1 is SEHNR and CDR2 FQNEAQ (reference sequence). Losses at the gene ends were 4 bases for V and 0 bases for J; bases not matched to a gene: 17. The CDR3 sequence is CASSWYRDRKTKYQETQYF. Written as DNA, the CDR3 is TGTGCCAGCAGCTGGTACCGGGACAGAAAAACGAAGTACCAAGAGACCCAGTACTTC.

J is TRBJ2-7 and V is TRBV4-1, with a tentative D call TRBD2 (6 bases). This CDR3 comprises 17 residues. Germline-derived CDR1 and CDR2 are MGHRA and YSYEKL. Trimming cost V 0 bases and J 2 bases, with 17 bases left between them. The CDR3 spells CASSQDRPGAVTYEQYF. Written as DNA, the CDR3 is TGCGCCAGCAGCCAAGATCGACCGGGAGCTGTGACCTACGAGCAGTACTTC.

The chain couples TRBV5-1 to TRBJ1-5, with TRBD1 identical over 7 bases. Germline V gene sequence: CDR1 SGHRS, CDR2 YFSETQ. This CDR3 has 15 residues. V lost 3 bases to trimming and J lost 2 bases; unmatched junction nucleotides: 5. CDR3 in amino acids: CASSWTTGGNQPQHF. CDR3 nucleotide sequence: TGCGCCAGCAGCTGGACTACAGGGGGCAATCAGCCCCAGCATTTT.

V and J are TRBV27 and TRBJ2-3; 8 nucleotides align to TRBD2. Germline trimming cut 2 bases from V and 9 bases from J; bases unmatched to any gene: 1. Germline loops: CDR1 MNHEY, CDR2 SMNVEV (reference sequence). The CDR3 runs 12 residues. The CDR3 nucleotides are TGTGCCAGCAGTTTAGCGGGAGGCACGCAGTATTTT. Translated, it gives CASSLAGGTQYF.

The gene calls are TRBV28 and TRBJ2-7; D possibly corresponds to TRBD1 (6 bases). The CDR3 extends over 14 amino acids. Deletions cut 4 bases from V and 0 bases from J, with 10 bases between. Germline V gene sequence: CDR1 MDHEN, CDR2 SYDVKM. CDR3 amino acids: CASSSGTSSYEQYF. The CDR3 DNA reads TGTGCCAGCAGTTCCGGGACATCCTCCTACGAGCAGTACTTC. The whole variable domain, filled in from reference TRBV28 and TRBJ2-7, reads DVKVTQSSRYLVKRTGEKVFLECVQDMDHENMFWYRQDPGLGLRLIYFSYDVKMKEKGDIPEGYSVSREKKERFSLILESASTNQTSMYLCASSSGTSSYEQYFGPGTRLTVT.

This clone was detected only once. V is TRBV5-6 and J is TRBJ2-7; 8 bases fit TRBD2. V dropped 7 bases and J dropped 2; count of bases not matched to a gene: 8. The CDR3 has 14 amino acids. Germline loops: CDR1 SGHDT, CDR2 YYEEEE. CDR3 DNA: TGTGCCAGCGGAAAGCGGGAGCCACCCTACGAGCAGTACTTC. Translated: CASGKREPPYEQYF.

This clone was seen only once. The chain uses TRBV30 and TRBJ2-3; D is undetermined. The CDR3 is 13 amino acids. Trimming cost V 1 base and J 3 bases, with 8 bases left between them. Germline CDR1 is GTSNPN and CDR2 is SVGIG (reference sequence). CDR3 nucleotide sequence: TGTGCCTGGAGTGACGGAGCAACAGATACGCAGTATTTT. This gives the protein CAWSDGATDTQYF. Based on the CDR3 plus reference TRBV30 and TRBJ2-3, the full variable domain is SQTIHQWPATLVQPVGSPLSLECTVEGTSNPNLYWYRQAAGRGLQLLFYSVGIGQISSEVPQNLSASRPQDRQFILSSKKLLLSDSGFYLCAWSDGATDTQYFGPGTRLTVL.

The rearrangement uses TRBV9 and TRBJ2-5; D might be TRBD2 (8 bases). The ends were cut back, 4 bases at V and 3 bases at J, with 19 bases in the middle. CDR1 and CDR2 (germline): SGDLS, YYNGEE. The CDR3 extends over 16 amino acids. The CDR3 DNA reads TGTGCCAGCAGCCCATGGACAGGAGCGGGGGAAGAGACCCAGTACTTC. Encoded protein: CASSPWTGAGEETQYF.

The chain links TRBV20-1 to TRBJ2-7; D remains ambiguous. V lost 0 bases and J 5 bases, leaving 5 bases between the germline ends. CDR1 is DFQATT, CDR2 SNEGSKA, per germline (reference sequence). The CDR3 has 11 residues. CDR3 sequence (DNA): TGCAGTGCTAGAGATCTCCACGAGCAGTACTTC. Translation gives CSARDLHEQYF.

The CDR3 bases are TGTGCCAGCAGCCCTAATCTAGGCTCCTACGAGCAGTACTTC. Translated: CASSPNLGSYEQYF. V is TRBV7-9 and J is TRBJ2-7; D is uncertain. Germline CDR1 reads SEHNR; CDR2 reads FQNEAQ (reference sequence). V lost 5 bases and J 0 bases, leaving 11 bases between the germline ends. This CDR3 contains 14 residues.

This chain links TRBV4-2 with TRBJ1-4; D perhaps matches TRBD1 (6 bases). This CDR3 is built from 15 residues. Deletions cut 0 bases from V and 8 bases from J, with 13 bases between. Germline lookup yields CDR1 LGHNA and CDR2 YNFKEQ. The CDR3 loop reads CASSQENRAGEKLFF. The CDR3 DNA follows: TGTGCCAGCAGCCAAGAAAACAGGGCCGGGGAAAAACTGTTTTTT.

The chain recombines TRBV27 with TRBJ2-5, with D perhaps TRBD2 (7 bases). Per germline, CDR1 MNHEY and CDR2 SMNVEV (reference sequence). The germline V and J ends were trimmed by 3 bases and 3 bases, with 14 bases remaining between them. CDR3 length: 15 residues. The CDR3 DNA is TGTGCCAGCAGTTTTGGGGGGGGCCTCGAAGAGACCCAGTACTTC. Its translation is CASSFGGGLEETQYF.